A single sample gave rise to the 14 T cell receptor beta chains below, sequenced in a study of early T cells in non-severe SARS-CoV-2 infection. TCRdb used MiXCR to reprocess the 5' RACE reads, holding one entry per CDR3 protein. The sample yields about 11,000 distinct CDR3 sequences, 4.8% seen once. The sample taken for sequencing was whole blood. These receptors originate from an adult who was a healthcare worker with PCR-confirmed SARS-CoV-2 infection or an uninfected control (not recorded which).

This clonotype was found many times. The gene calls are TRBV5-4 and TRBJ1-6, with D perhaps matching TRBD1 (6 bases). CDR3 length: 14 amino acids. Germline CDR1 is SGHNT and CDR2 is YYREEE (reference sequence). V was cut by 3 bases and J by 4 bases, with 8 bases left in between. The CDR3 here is CASSWGPYNSPLHF. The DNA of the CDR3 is TGTGCCAGCAGCTGGGGGCCGTATAATTCACCCCTCCACTTT. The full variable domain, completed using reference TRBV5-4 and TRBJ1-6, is ETGVTQSPTHLIKTRGQQVTLRCSSQSGHNTVSWYQQALGQGPQFIFQYYREEENGRGNFPPRFSGLQFPNYSSELNVNALELDDSALYLCASSWGPYNSPLHFGNGTRLTVT.

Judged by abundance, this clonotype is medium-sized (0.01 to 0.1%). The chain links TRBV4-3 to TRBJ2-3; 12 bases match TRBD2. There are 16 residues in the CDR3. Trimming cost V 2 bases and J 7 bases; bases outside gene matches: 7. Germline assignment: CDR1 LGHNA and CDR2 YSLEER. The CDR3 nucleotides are TGCGCCAGCAGCCAAAACTCCGGGACTAGCGGGCATACGCAGTATTTT. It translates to CASSQNSGTSGHTQYF.

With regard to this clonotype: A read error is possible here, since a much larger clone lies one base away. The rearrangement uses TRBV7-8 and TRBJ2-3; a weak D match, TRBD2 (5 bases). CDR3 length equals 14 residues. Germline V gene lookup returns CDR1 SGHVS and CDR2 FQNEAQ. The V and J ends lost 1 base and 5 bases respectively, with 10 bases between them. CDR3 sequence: CASSLEAGGDTQYF. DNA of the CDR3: TGTGCCAGCAGCTTAGAGGCGGGCGGAGATACGCAGTATTTT. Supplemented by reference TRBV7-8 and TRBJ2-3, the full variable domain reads GAGVSQSPRYKVAKRGQDVALRCDPISGHVSLFWYQQALGQGPEFLTYFQNEAQLDKSGLPSDRFFAERPEGSVSTLKIQRTQQEDSAVYLCASSLEAGGDTQYFGPGTRLTVL.

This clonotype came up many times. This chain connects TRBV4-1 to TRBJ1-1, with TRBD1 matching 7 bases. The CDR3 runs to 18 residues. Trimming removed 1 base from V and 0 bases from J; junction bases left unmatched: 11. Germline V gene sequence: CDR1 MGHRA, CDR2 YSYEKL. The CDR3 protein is CASSQGGGGQTMNTEAFF. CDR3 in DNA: TGCGCCAGCAGCCAAGGAGGGGGGGGACAGACCATGAACACTGAAGCTTTCTTT.

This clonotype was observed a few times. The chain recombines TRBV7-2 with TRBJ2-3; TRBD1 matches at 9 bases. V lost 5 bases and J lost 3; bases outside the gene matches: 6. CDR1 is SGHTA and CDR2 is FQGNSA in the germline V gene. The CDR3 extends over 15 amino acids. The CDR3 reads CASSPDRGMTDTQYF. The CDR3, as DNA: TGTGCCAGCAGCCCGGACAGGGGAATGACAGATACGCAGTATTTT. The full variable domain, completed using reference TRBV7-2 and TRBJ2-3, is GAGVSQSPSNKVTEKGKDVELRCDPISGHTALYWYRQSLGQGLEFLIYFQGNSAPDKSGLPSDRFSAERTGGSVSTLTIQRTQQEDSAVYLCASSPDRGMTDTQYFGPGTRLTVL.

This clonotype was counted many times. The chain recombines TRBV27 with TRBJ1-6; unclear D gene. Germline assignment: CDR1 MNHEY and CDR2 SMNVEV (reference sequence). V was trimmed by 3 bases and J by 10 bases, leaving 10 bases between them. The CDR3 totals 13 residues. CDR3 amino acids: CASSFRTDSPLHF. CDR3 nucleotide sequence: TGTGCCAGCAGTTTCCGTACAGACTCACCCCTCCACTTT.

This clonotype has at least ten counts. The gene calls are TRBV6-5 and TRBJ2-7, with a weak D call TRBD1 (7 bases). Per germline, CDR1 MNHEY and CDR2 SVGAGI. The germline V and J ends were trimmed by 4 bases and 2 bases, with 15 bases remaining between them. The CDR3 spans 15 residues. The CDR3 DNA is TGTGCCAGCAGTTCAGGGGGGATCGTTCCCTACGAGCAGTACTTC. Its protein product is CASSSGGIVPYEQYF.

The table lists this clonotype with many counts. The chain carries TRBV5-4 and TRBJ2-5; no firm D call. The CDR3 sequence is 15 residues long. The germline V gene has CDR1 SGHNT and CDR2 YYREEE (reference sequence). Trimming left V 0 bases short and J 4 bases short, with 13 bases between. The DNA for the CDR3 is TGTGCCAGCAGCTTGGACCTCTCTCATCGAGAGACCCAGTACTTC. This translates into CASSLDLSHRETQYF. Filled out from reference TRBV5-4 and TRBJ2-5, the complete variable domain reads ETGVTQSPTHLIKTRGQQVTLRCSSQSGHNTVSWYQQALGQGPQFIFQYYREEENGRGNFPPRFSGLQFPNYSSELNVNALELDDSALYLCASSLDLSHRETQYFGPGTRLLVL.

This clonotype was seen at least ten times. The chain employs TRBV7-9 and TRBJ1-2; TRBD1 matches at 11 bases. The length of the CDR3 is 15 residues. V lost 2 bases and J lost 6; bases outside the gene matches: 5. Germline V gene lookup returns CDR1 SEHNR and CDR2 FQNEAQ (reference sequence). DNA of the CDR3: TGTGCCAGCAGCTTACGGGGGACAGGGGGACATGGCTACACCTTC. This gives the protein CASSLRGTGGHGYTF.

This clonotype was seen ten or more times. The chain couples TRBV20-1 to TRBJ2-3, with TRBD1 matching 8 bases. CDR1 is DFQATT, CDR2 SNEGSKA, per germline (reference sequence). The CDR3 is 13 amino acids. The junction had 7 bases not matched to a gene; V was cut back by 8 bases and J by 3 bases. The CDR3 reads CSSHNRGTDTQYF. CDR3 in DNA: TGCAGTTCTCACAACAGGGGGACAGATACGCAGTATTTT.

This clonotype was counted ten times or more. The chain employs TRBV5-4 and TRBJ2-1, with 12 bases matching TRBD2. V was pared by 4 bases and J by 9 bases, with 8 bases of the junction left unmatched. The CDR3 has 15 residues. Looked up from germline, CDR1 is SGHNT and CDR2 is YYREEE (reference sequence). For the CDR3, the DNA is TGTGCCAGCAGCCCCTGGACTAGCGGGACTGGTGAGCAGTTCTTC. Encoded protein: CASSPWTSGTGEQFF.

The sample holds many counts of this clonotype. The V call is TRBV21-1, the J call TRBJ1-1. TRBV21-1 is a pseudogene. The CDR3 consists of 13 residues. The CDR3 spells CASTTEKNTEAFF. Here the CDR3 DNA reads TGTGCCAGCACGACGGAGAAGAACACTGAAGCTTTCTTT.

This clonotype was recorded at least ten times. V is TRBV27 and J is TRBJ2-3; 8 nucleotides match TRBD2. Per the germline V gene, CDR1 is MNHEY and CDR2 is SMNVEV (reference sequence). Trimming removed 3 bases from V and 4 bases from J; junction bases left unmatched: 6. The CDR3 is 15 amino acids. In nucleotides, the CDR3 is TGTGCCAGCAGTTTCGGGGGGGTTCGGGCAGATACGCAGTATTTT. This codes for CASSFGGVRADTQYF.

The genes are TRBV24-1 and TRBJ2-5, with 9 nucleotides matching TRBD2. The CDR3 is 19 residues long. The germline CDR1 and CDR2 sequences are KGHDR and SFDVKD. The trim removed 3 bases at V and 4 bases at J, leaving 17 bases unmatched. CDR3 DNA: TGTGCCACCAGTGATCCCCGAGCTGGCGGGGGGGCCGGGAGAGAGACCCAGTACTTC. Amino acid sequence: CATSDPRAGGGAGRETQYF.